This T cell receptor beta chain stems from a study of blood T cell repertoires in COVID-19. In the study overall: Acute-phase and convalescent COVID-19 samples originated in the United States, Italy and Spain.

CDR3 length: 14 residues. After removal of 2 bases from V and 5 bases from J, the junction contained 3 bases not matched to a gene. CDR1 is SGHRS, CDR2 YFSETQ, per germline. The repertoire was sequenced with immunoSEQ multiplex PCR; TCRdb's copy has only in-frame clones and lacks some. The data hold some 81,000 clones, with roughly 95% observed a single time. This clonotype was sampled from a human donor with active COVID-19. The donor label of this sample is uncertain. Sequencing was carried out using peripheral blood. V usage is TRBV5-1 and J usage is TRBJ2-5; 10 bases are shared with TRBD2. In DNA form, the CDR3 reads TGCGCCAGCAGCTTCAGCGGGGGGGCCGAGACCCAGTACTTC. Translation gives CASSFSGGAETQYF.